The present T cell receptor (beta chain) was sequenced within a study of regulatory T cells in long-lasting Graves disease. The sample holds many counts of this clonotype. Its antigen is unidentified. The CDR3 has 14 amino acids. Trimming shortened V by 3 bases and J by 4 bases, and 15 bases separated the two germline ends. Germline loops: CDR1 DFQATT, CDR2 SNEGSKA (reference sequence). Arm-PCR of CDR3 regions and iRepertoire HTBI primers were the basis on which TCR beta libraries were built. TCRdb processed the multiplex PCR reads anew with MiXCR; each CDR3 protein has one entry. The sample has about 200,000 distinct CDR3 sequences, about 19% seen once. General study findings and limits: Favored gene segments in persistent disease were TRBV28, TRBJ1-2 and TRBJ2-5. Persistent Graves' patients had lower TCR diversity than newly diagnosed ones.

Regarding time point: newly diagnosed GD, antithyroid drugs for less than 3 months. Construction of the TCR library relied on RNA isolated from PBMCs. The same sample was also studied in work on T cells in Graves' hyperthyroidism and ophthalmopathy. That report adds: The hyperthyroidism patients had all been newly diagnosed, and their disease duration was under 2 months. Their ages ranged from 18 to 65 years. When the TCR CDR3 underwent first-round RT-PCR, the HTBI primer set was used.

This specimen consisted of peripheral blood mononuclear cells (PBMCs), obtained at new diagnosis, from a patient treated with antithyroid drugs. The chain is built from TRBV20-1 and TRBJ1-2, with a possible D match to TRBD1 (6 bases). This receptor was taken from a woman aged 25 to 39 with Graves disease. The CDR3 DNA sequence: TGCAGTGCTAGGCAACAGGGAGATTTCTATGGCTACACCTTC. This gives the protein CSARQQGDFYGYTF.